These 14 T cell receptor beta chains share one sample of origin, sequenced in a study of blood T cell repertoires in COVID-19. Libraries were prepared by immunoSEQ multiplex PCR; TCRdb keeps only in-frame clonotypes and omits some of them. Found here are more than 60,000 clones, around 85% of them singletons; the top ten hold approximately 4.9%. The sequencing input was peripheral blood. Receptors were obtained from a woman of 80 years or more with active or convalescent COVID-19.

This rearrangement joins TRBV29-1 to TRBJ2-1, with TRBD1 matching over 7 bases. Germline lookup yields CDR1 SQVTM and CDR2 ANQGSEA. Germline trimming cut 5 bases from V and 10 bases from J; bases unmatched to any gene: 8. The CDR3 spans 12 residues. In DNA, the CDR3 is TGCAGCGTTAACAGGGGCCCAATCGAGCAGTTCTTC. Protein: CSVNRGPIEQFF.

The chain uses TRBV28 and TRBJ1-2, with 7 bases matching TRBD1. The CDR3 loop spans 14 amino acids. The germline CDR1 and CDR2 sequences are MDHEN and SYDVKM. With 1 base clipped from V and 2 bases from J, the junction kept 1 base outside the gene matches. The CDR3 here is CASSLSDRNYGYTF. CDR3 coding DNA: TGTGCCAGCAGTTTATCGGACAGGAACTATGGCTACACCTTC.

The J gene is TRBJ1-2, the V gene TRBV10-3, with D unclear. The CDR3 has 16 amino acids. Trimming cost V 10 bases and J 5 bases, with 26 bases left between them. Germline V gene lookup returns CDR1 ENHRY and CDR2 SYGVKD. DNA for the CDR3: TGTGCCACGTTGTTGGGCGGGAGTCCCACTGGGTATGGCTACACCTTC. It encodes CATLLGGSPTGYGYTF.

The chain links TRBV7-9 to TRBJ2-1, with 8 bases that match TRBD2. Germline V gene data show CDR1 as SEHNR and CDR2 as FQNEAQ (reference sequence). The V segment lost 5 bases and the J segment 5 bases; nucleotides outside the gene matches: 11. The CDR3 is made up of 16 amino acids. CDR3: CASSRQPGLGNNEQFF. CDR3 in DNA: TGTGCCAGCAGCCGACAACCGGGACTAGGGAACAATGAGCAGTTCTTC.

This chain joins TRBV7-9 and TRBJ2-3; TRBD2 aligns across 15 bases. CDR1 SEHNR and CDR2 FQNEAQ come from the germline V gene (reference sequence). The CDR3 spans 18 residues. Trimming cost V 4 bases and J 0 bases; bases outside gene matches: 5. DNA of the CDR3: TGTGCCAGCAGCTGGGGGACTAGCGGGGGGCCGAGCACAGATACGCAGTATTTT. This gives the protein CASSWGTSGGPSTDTQYF.

J is TRBJ1-2 and V is TRBV5-1; TRBD1 aligns across 9 bases. This CDR3 is built from 12 residues. The germline gives CDR1 SGHRS, CDR2 YFSETQ. The ends lost 5 bases at V and 6 bases at J; junction bases unmatched: 2. CDR3 residues: CASRWDRDGYTF. The CDR3 DNA sequence: TGCGCCAGCAGATGGGACAGGGATGGCTACACCTTC.

In its sample, this clone was seen a few times. In DNA, the CDR3 is TGCGCCAGCAGCTTGGGTGAGATTGGGACCCAGTACTTC. Protein: CASSLGEIGTQYF. The chain recombines TRBV5-1 with TRBJ2-5; D not certain. Per the germline V gene, CDR1 is SGHRS and CDR2 is YFSETQ. The CDR3 spans 13 residues. With 0 bases removed from V and 7 bases from J, the gap between germline ends came to 10 bases.

This clone has just a few counts. V usage is TRBV28 and J usage is TRBJ1-5; D possibly corresponds to TRBD1 (6 bases). Trimming cost V 10 bases and J 7 bases, with 14 bases left between them. This CDR3 comprises 12 residues. CDR1 and CDR2 from the germline V gene are MDHEN and SYDVKM. Written as DNA, the CDR3 is TGTGCCAACGCGGGGGCCGGGCAGCCCCAGCATTTT. Its translation is CANAGAGQPQHF.

The V call is TRBV3-1 (or the pseudogene TRBV3-2), the J call TRBJ2-2; 8 nucleotides line up with TRBD2. The V gene's germline CDR1 is LGHDT and CDR2 YNNKEL (reference sequence). CDR3 length: 15 amino acids. The ends lost 4 bases at V and 0 bases at J; junction bases unmatched: 1. In DNA, the CDR3 is TGTGCCAGCAGCCCGACTAGCGCGAACACCGGGGAGCTGTTTTTT. This encodes CASSPTSANTGELFF.

This clone has a handful of counts. The chain carries TRBV6-5 and TRBJ1-6, with unresolved D. The V and J ends lost 5 bases and 4 bases respectively, with 12 bases between them. The germline V gene encodes CDR1 MNHEY and CDR2 SVGAGI. The CDR3 consists of 15 residues. CDR3 coding DNA: TGTGCCAGCAGTCCAGGCGCGGGGTATAATTCACCCCTCCACTTT. Protein sequence: CASSPGAGYNSPLHF.

V gene TRBV5-1 combines with J gene TRBJ2-7; TRBD2 agrees at 14 bases. There are 18 residues in the CDR3. Trimming cost V 1 base and J 5 bases; bases outside gene matches: 11. Germline V gene sequence: CDR1 SGHRS, CDR2 YFSETQ. The CDR3 sequence: CASSLLIPGLAGAHEQYF. Written as DNA, the CDR3 is TGCGCCAGCAGCTTGCTGATCCCGGGACTAGCGGGGGCCCACGAGCAGTACTTC.

The CDR3 reads CASTTGNQETQYF. The CDR3 coding sequence is TGTGCCAGCACTACAGGGAACCAAGAGACCCAGTACTTC. J is TRBJ2-5 and V is TRBV28; D may be TRBD1 (6 bases). This CDR3 contains 13 residues. Deletions cut 7 bases from V and 0 bases from J, with 9 bases between. Germline V gene lookup returns CDR1 MDHEN and CDR2 SYDVKM. Complete variable domain (other parts from reference TRBV28 and TRBJ2-5): DVKVTQSSRYLVKRTGEKVFLECVQDMDHENMFWYRQDPGLGLRLIYFSYDVKMKEKGDIPEGYSVSREKKERFSLILESASTNQTSMYLCASTTGNQETQYFGPGTRLLVL.

The chain recombines TRBV3-1 (or the pseudogene TRBV3-2) with TRBJ1-1; D perhaps matches TRBD1 (5 bases). V gave up 4 bases and J gave up 0 bases, with 18 bases separating them. Germline-derived CDR1 and CDR2 are LGHDT and YNNKEL (reference sequence). This CDR3 contains 17 residues. DNA for the CDR3: TGTGCCAGCAGCCTCAGGTCAGGGTCTGTCATGAACACTGAAGCTTTCTTT. Amino acids: CASSLRSGSVMNTEAFF.

V usage is TRBV9 and J usage is TRBJ2-1; 9 bases line up with TRBD1. The length of the CDR3 is 14 residues. Per the germline V gene, CDR1 is SGDLS and CDR2 is YYNGEE. Trimming removed 1 base from V and 7 bases from J; junction bases left unmatched: 3. The CDR3 region has the DNA TGTGCCAGCAGCGTAACAGGGGGCGGGAATGAGCAGTTCTTC. Protein product: CASSVTGGGNEQFF.